This paragraph reports one T cell receptor (beta chain). Its antigen is not known. This clone may be a read error of a much larger clone one base away. Primers used in a second PCR of roughly 7 to 12 cycles were a sample-barcoded 5' primer and a J-beta primer mix. One entry per CDR3 protein results from TCRdb running MiXCR on the 5' RACE reads. The sample yields about 1.6 million distinct CDR3 sequences, almost 35% seen once. The data belong to a study of blood T cells in healthy people across ages. Study-wide findings and caveats: Greater diversity and more naive CD4+ cells were seen in long-lived donors than in aged donors. Bulk PBMC profiling left naive and antigen-experienced comparisons inconclusive. Expanded clonotype changes were possibly confounded by unknown donor CMV status. Observed TCR beta diversity showed a strong correlation with the percentage of naive T cells as measured by flow cytometry.

Looked up from germline, CDR1 is ENHRY and CDR2 is SYGVKD. This CDR3 is 17 amino acids long. V lost 5 bases, J lost 2 bases, and 10 bases stayed unmatched. Material: blood. This receptor was taken from a woman in her 30s in good health. The rearrangement uses TRBV10-3 and TRBJ2-5, with 11 bases that match TRBD1. The DNA of the CDR3 is TGTGCCATCAGTTCTTCCGGAGGGACAGGGGGTCAAGAGACCCAGTACTTC. As protein: CAISSSGGTGGQETQYF.